This T cell receptor (beta chain) was observed in a study of T-cell reconstitution after alpha-beta-depleted transplantation in children. This clonotype was seen a handful of times. The CDR3 runs 18 residues. From germline, CDR1 is DFQATT and CDR2 SNEGSKA (reference sequence). Trimming took off 0 bases at V and 0 bases at J, with 18 bases between the two ends. TCRbeta library construction was performed incorporating unique molecular identifiers. TCRdb reanalysed the PCR reads using MiXCR and keeps one entry per CDR3 protein. The sample contains over 550,000 distinct CDR3 sequences, roughly a tenth of which appear only once.

This chain connects TRBV20-1 to TRBJ1-5; TRBD1 is a possible D gene (5 bases). Sequenced here: PBMCs from the stem cell graft donor, sampled from the stem cell graft. This receptor was obtained from a human donor who donated a stem cell graft to a child with acute myeloid leukemia. The CDR3 reads CSARDLLDTRDSNQPQHF. Written as DNA, the CDR3 is TGCAGTGCTAGAGATCTCCTGGACACCAGAGATAGCAATCAGCCCCAGCATTTT.